The next 27 T cell receptor beta chains were all read from a single sample in a study of shared clonotypes between healthy human individuals. Here immunoSEQ multiplex PCR was the method, and the copy in TCRdb shows in-frame clones only, minus some. Altogether about 1 million clones are present, about 75% being singletons, with the ten largest covering approximately 1.5%. The sequenced material came from memory CD4+ T cells sorted from blood. Subset denoted: CD45RA-negative fraction. Every receptor here comes from a man younger than 35 in good health.

V is TRBV2 and J is TRBJ2-2; TRBD1 matches 8 bases. The germline CDR1 and CDR2 sequences are SNHLY and FYNNEI. With V trimmed by 3 bases and J by 1 base, 1 base remained unmatched. This CDR3 comprises 15 residues. CDR3: CASSEDRVNTGELFF. CDR3 coding DNA: TGTGCCAGCAGTGAGGACAGGGTGAACACCGGGGAGCTGTTTTTT.

This clone was seen ten or more times. The V and J genes are TRBV19 and TRBJ2-1; TRBD2 aligns across 11 bases. The CDR3 is 17 residues long. Germline V lookup: CDR1 LNHDA, CDR2 SQIVND (reference sequence). Losses at the gene ends were 3 bases for V and 4 bases for J; bases not matched to a gene: 8. The CDR3 is CASSISGGAAKYNEQFF. The CDR3 nucleotides read TGTGCCAGTAGTATTAGCGGGGGGGCCGCTAAATACAATGAGCAGTTCTTC. The full variable domain, completed using reference TRBV19 and TRBJ2-1, is DGGITQSPKYLFRKEGQNVTLSCEQNLNHDAMYWYRQDPGQGLRLIYYSQIVNDFQKGDIAEGYSVSREKKESFPLTVTSAQKNPTAFYLCASSISGGAAKYNEQFFGPGTRLTVL.

This chain uses TRBV20-1 with TRBJ2-1; D tentatively fits TRBD1 or TRBD2 (5 bases each). The CDR3 totals 11 residues. Germline V gene sequence: CDR1 DFQATT, CDR2 SNEGSKA (reference sequence). V lost 0 bases and J 15 bases, leaving 12 bases between the germline ends. This chain's CDR3 is CSARDPRDGFF. In DNA, the CDR3 is TGCAGTGCTAGAGATCCGAGGGACGGGTTCTTC.

V and J are TRBV11-1 and TRBJ2-1, with TRBD1 identical over 10 bases. Germline values: CDR1 SGHAT, CDR2 FQDESV (reference sequence). This CDR3 spans 16 amino acids. V dropped 1 base and J dropped 7; count of bases not matched to a gene: 7. The CDR3 DNA follows: TGTGCCAGCAGCTTAGTGCGACAGGGGGCTAAGAATGAGCAGTTCTTC. Its protein product is CASSLVRQGAKNEQFF.

This clone was detected many times. V gene TRBV5-8 combines with J gene TRBJ2-3; 11 nucleotides line up with TRBD2. Trimming at V came to 5 bases and at J to 1 base, leaving 3 bases not matched to a gene. Germline-derived CDR1 and CDR2 are SGHTS and YDEGEE. The CDR3 sequence is 15 residues long. DNA for the CDR3: TGTGCCAGCAGGGCGACTAGCGGGGGCACAGATACGCAGTATTTT. Translation gives CASRATSGGTDTQYF.

As concerns this clone: This likely came from a read error, as a far larger clone is one base away. The V and J genes are TRBV30 and TRBJ1-5, with D possibly being TRBD1 (6 bases). This CDR3 has 13 amino acids. The V end was cut by 1 base, the J end by 3 bases, with 7 bases between. Germline V gene data show CDR1 as GTSNPN and CDR2 as SVGIG (reference sequence). CDR3 in amino acids: CAWSGTDNQPQHF. In DNA form, the CDR3 reads TGTGCCTGGAGTGGGACAGACAATCAGCCCCAGCATTTT.

The chain combines TRBV2 with TRBJ2-1; D unresolved. The CDR3 is 12 amino acids. Germline V gene lookup returns CDR1 SNHLY and CDR2 FYNNEI. V was shortened by 1 base and J by 11 bases, with 9 bases between the two germline ends. As DNA, the CDR3 is TGTGCCAGCAGTGAAGGGGCTATAAAGCAGTTCTTC. It translates to CASSEGAIKQFF.

The chain is built from TRBV5-6 and TRBJ2-7; the D gene is possibly TRBD1 (5 bases). CDR1 SGHDT and CDR2 YYEEEE come from the germline V gene. The CDR3 loop spans 15 amino acids. V was trimmed by 0 bases and J by 3 bases, leaving 13 bases between them. CDR3 bases: TGTGCCAGCAGCTTGGGAGGACACGTTTTCTACGAGCAGTACTTC. Translated, it gives CASSLGGHVFYEQYF.

The V and J genes are TRBV19 and TRBJ2-1, with D perhaps TRBD2 (5 bases). The CDR3 covers 14 residues. Trimming pared 3 bases from V and 6 bases from J, leaving 12 bases between. From germline, CDR1 is LNHDA and CDR2 SQIVND (reference sequence). CDR3 amino acids: CASSMGSRANEQFF. The CDR3 nucleotides read TGTGCCAGTAGTATGGGGAGCCGGGCCAATGAGCAGTTCTTC.

This chain links TRBV19 with TRBJ1-1, with D perhaps TRBD1 (6 bases). Trimming took off 1 base at V and 1 base at J, with 13 bases between the two ends. This CDR3 contains 16 residues. CDR1 is LNHDA and CDR2 is SQIVND in the germline V gene (reference sequence). Written as DNA, the CDR3 is TGTGCCAGTAGTATAGGTTCTCTAGGGGGGAACACTGAAGCTTTCTTT. Translated: CASSIGSLGGNTEAFF.

The chain joins TRBV29-1 to TRBJ1-2; possibly TRBD1 for D (6 bases). The germline gives CDR1 SQVTM, CDR2 ANQGSEA. Between the trimmed V and J ends, which lost 7 bases and 5 bases, there was a span of 17 bases. The CDR3 length is 13 residues. The CDR3 region has the DNA TGCAGCGCCGGGGACCAGGGGTCTTATGGCTACACCTTC. The encoded protein is CSAGDQGSYGYTF.

The chain uses TRBV10-1 and TRBJ2-5; 7 nucleotides agree with TRBD1. This CDR3 has 14 amino acids. With V trimmed by 4 bases and J by 4 bases, 6 bases remained unmatched. Germline V gene lookup returns CDR1 WNHNN and CDR2 SYGVQD (reference sequence). The CDR3 spells CASSANRGAETQYF. CDR3 DNA sequence: TGCGCCAGCAGTGCTAACAGGGGTGCAGAGACCCAGTACTTC.

This clone came up once. The J gene is TRBJ2-5, the V gene TRBV5-1; 8 positions agree with TRBD1. Trimming took 4 bases from V and 4 from J; bases not matched to a gene: 6. Germline V gives CDR1 SGHRS, CDR2 YFSETQ. The CDR3 extends over 14 amino acids. In nucleotides, the CDR3 is TGCGCCAGCAGCCTGGACAGGGCGGGAGAGACCCAGTACTTC. Translated, it gives CASSLDRAGETQYF.

This clone has just a few counts. V gene TRBV28 combines with J gene TRBJ1-2; 9 nucleotides line up with TRBD1. Trimming took 7 bases from V and 4 from J; bases not matched to a gene: 7. Germline V gives CDR1 MDHEN, CDR2 SYDVKM. The CDR3 runs 14 residues. CDR3 amino acids: CASTPTGGRYGYTF. CDR3 bases: TGTGCCAGCACCCCAACAGGGGGCCGCTATGGCTACACCTTC.

The chain joins TRBV5-1 to TRBJ1-6; D is perhaps TRBD1 (5 bases). CDR1 and CDR2 from the germline V gene are SGHRS and YFSETQ. The V end was cut by 7 bases, the J end by 8 bases, with 22 bases between. The CDR3 loop spans 16 amino acids. The CDR3 DNA reads as TGCGCCAGCCAAGCTGAGCCCGGGACGGATTATTCACCCCTCCACTTT. It encodes CASQAEPGTDYSPLHF.

The chain is built from TRBV27 and TRBJ2-7, with D maybe TRBD2 (6 bases). Germline-derived CDR1 and CDR2 are MNHEY and SMNVEV (reference sequence). This CDR3 is built from 15 residues. V was cut by 4 bases and J by 2 bases, with 15 bases left in between. CDR3 sequence reads: CASSSLAVLPYEQYF. For the CDR3, the DNA is TGTGCCAGCAGTTCTTTAGCGGTTCTTCCCTACGAGCAGTACTTC.

In regard to this clone: Other DNA sequences of this sample code for an identical CDR3. The V call is TRBV9, the J call TRBJ2-2; D gene ambiguous. Looked up from germline, CDR1 is SGDLS and CDR2 is YYNGEE. The CDR3 spans 15 residues. V lost 3 bases and J lost 1, with 10 bases in between. The CDR3 DNA follows: TGTGCCAGCAGCGCCACTTCCCGGAACACCGGGGAGCTGTTTTTT. Its protein product is CASSATSRNTGELFF.

This rearrangement joins TRBV6-1 to TRBJ1-4; TRBD1 might be the D (5 bases). Trimming cost V 1 base and J 2 bases, with 8 bases left between them. There are 15 residues in the CDR3. Per the germline V gene, CDR1 is MNHNS and CDR2 is SASEGT. The CDR3 DNA is TGTGCCAGCAGTGAAGGGGGGGGTACTAATGAAAAACTGTTTTTT. Translation: CASSEGGGTNEKLFF.

The rearrangement uses TRBV30 and TRBJ2-3; a possible D gene is TRBD2 (7 bases). CDR3 length: 15 amino acids. Germline CDR1 and CDR2: GTSNPN and SVGIG (reference sequence). CDR3 bases: TGTGCTATTACCGCCGGGGGGCAGGGCACAGATACGCAGTATTTT. Its protein product is CAITAGGQGTDTQYF.

A word on this clone: One end of the junction is discordant with germline, which a read error may explain. The chain uses TRBV6-6 and TRBJ2-5, with unresolved D. In germline, CDR1 is MNHNY, CDR2 SVGAGI (reference sequence). The CDR3 totals 9 residues. This CDR3 reads CASREPQYF. The CDR3 DNA reads TGTGCCAGTAGAGAGCCCCAGTACTTC.

V is TRBV6-6 and J is TRBJ2-1, with 12 bases aligning to TRBD2. In germline, CDR1 is MNHNY, CDR2 SVGAGI (reference sequence). The trim removed 10 bases at V and 6 bases at J, leaving 7 bases unmatched. The CDR3 length is 14 residues. CDR3 region: CATLAGGPSNEQFF. CDR3 nucleotide sequence: TGTGCCACCCTAGCGGGAGGGCCTAGCAATGAGCAGTTCTTC.

The chain recombines TRBV2 with TRBJ2-5; possible D gene TRBD2, 5 bases. Germline V gives CDR1 SNHLY, CDR2 FYNNEI. The CDR3 extends over 13 amino acids. The V and J ends lost 1 base and 4 bases respectively, with 7 bases between them. CDR3 amino acids: CASSEDAGETQYF. DNA of the CDR3: TGTGCCAGCAGTGAAGATGCGGGAGAGACCCAGTACTTC.

The CDR3 coding sequence is TGTGCCAGCAGTCCGGCCGGGGGGGAAAGTGAAAAACTGTTTTTT. It codes for CASSPAGGESEKLFF. The V call is TRBV28, the J call TRBJ1-4, with D perhaps TRBD1 (5 bases). CDR3 length: 15 residues. The V end was cut by 5 bases, the J end by 7 bases, with 17 bases between. From germline, CDR1 is MDHEN and CDR2 SYDVKM.

There are a few counts of this clone. The rearrangement uses TRBV2 and TRBJ1-2, with D perhaps TRBD1 (6 bases). The CDR3 has 13 residues. Trimming took 7 bases from V and 2 from J, leaving 11 bases between them. Per the germline V gene, CDR1 is SNHLY and CDR2 is FYNNEI. CDR3 sequence: CASTTGRNYGYTF. CDR3 DNA sequence: TGTGCCAGCACGACAGGTCGGAACTATGGCTACACCTTC.

This chain uses TRBV5-1 with TRBJ1-1; D gene ambiguous. Looked up from germline, CDR1 is SGHRS and CDR2 is YFSETQ. Trimming left V 0 bases short and J 1 base short, with 13 bases between. The CDR3 contains 16 residues. The CDR3, as DNA: TGCGCCAGCAGCTTGGAACCGGACCGGCGGAACACTGAAGCTTTCTTT. Protein product: CASSLEPDRRNTEAFF.

The chain employs TRBV4-1 and TRBJ2-5; D gene ambiguous. CDR3 length: 14 amino acids. The V end was cut by 1 base, the J end by 1 base, with 7 bases between. Per the germline V gene, CDR1 is MGHRA and CDR2 is YSYEKL. The CDR3 loop reads CASSQVLTQETQYF. Here the CDR3 DNA reads TGCGCCAGCAGCCAAGTGCTCACCCAAGAGACCCAGTACTTC.

The chain couples TRBV5-6 to TRBJ2-2; 8 nucleotides align to TRBD1. From germline, CDR1 is SGHDT and CDR2 YYEEEE. This CDR3 is built from 16 residues. V lost 3 bases to trimming and J lost 0 bases; unmatched junction nucleotides: 4. CDR3 in DNA: TGTGCCAGCAGCTCCCCGGGACAGGCGAACACCGGGGAGCTGTTTTTT. Residues: CASSSPGQANTGELFF.